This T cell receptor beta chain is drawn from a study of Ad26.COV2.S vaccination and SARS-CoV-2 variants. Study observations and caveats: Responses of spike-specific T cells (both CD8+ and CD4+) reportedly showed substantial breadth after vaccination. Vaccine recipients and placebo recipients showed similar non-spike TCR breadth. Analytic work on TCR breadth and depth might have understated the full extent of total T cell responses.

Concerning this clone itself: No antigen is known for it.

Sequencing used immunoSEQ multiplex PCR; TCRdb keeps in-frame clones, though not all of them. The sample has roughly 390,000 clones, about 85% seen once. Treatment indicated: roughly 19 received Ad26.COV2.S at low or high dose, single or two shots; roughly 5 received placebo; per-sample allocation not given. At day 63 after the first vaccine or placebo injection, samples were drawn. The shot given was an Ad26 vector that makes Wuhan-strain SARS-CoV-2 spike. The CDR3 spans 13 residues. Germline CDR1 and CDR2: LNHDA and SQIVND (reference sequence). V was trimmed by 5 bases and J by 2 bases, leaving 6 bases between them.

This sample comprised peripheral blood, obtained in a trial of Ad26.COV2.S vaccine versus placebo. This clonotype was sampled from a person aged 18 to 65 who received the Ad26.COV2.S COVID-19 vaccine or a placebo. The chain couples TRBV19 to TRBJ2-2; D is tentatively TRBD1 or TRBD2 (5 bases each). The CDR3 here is CASSGDNTGELFF. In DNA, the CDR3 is TGTGCCAGTAGTGGGGACAACACCGGGGAGCTGTTTTTT.